This T cell receptor (beta chain) was recorded in a study of cytomegalovirus exposure and HLA in healthy donors. General observations from the study: Reports showed the classifier diagnosing cytomegalovirus status with high specificity and sensitivity. Confirmation was obtained in vitro that a few CMV-associated chains are specific for CMV antigens. Among TCR beta chains, those listed as cytomegalovirus-associated numbered some 160.

Measured with immunoSEQ multiplex PCR; TCRdb has only the in-frame clones, and not every one. The sample consists of some 170,000 clones, about four fifths of them appearing once. Details on this clone: Its target is unknown.

The donors were part of the validation cohort, which consisted of roughly 120 subjects and was separate from the first cohort of about 650 subjects. Specimen: PBMCs. The sequence was collected from a man in his thirties or forties in good health and CMV-seropositive.

The CDR3 DNA reads as TGTGCCAGCAGTTCTAATTTAGCGGGCCTTACCTACGAGCAGTACTTC. This gives the protein CASSSNLAGLTYEQYF. This chain connects TRBV6-5 to TRBJ2-7; 7 nucleotides line up with TRBD2. The CDR3 length is 16 residues. Per the germline V gene, CDR1 is MNHEY and CDR2 is SVGAGI. V lost 4 bases and J lost 2; bases outside the gene matches: 11.